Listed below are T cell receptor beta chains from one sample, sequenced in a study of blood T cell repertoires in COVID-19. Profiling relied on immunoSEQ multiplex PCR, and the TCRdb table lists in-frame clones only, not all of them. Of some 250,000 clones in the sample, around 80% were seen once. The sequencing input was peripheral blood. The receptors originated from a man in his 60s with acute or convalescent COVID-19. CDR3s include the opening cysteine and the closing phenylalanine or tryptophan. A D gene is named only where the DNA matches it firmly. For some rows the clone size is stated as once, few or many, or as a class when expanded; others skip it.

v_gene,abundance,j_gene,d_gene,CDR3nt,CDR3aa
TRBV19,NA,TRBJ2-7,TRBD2,TGTGCCAGTAGTGTCACGACTAGCGGGGATCCCTACGAGCAGTACTTC,CASSVTTSGDPYEQYF
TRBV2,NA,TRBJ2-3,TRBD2,TGTGCCAGCAGTTTAGGCGGGAGGCCCCATTTATCGGGGCAGTATTTT,CASSLGGRPHLSGQYF
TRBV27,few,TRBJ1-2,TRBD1,TGTGCCAGCAGTCCAGGACAGGGAGGGGCTGGCTACACCTTC,CASSPGQGGAGYTF
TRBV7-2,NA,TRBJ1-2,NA,TGTGCCAGCAGCTTTGCAGGGGCGGTGGCTAACTATGGCTACACCTTC,CASSFAGAVANYGYTF
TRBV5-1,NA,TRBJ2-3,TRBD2,TGCGCCAGCAGCTGGGCCCGGGGGGGCACAGATACGCAGTATTTT,CASSWARGGTDTQYF
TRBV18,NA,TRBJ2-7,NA,TGTGCCAGCTCACTACAGGGTTACGAGCAGTACTTC,CASSLQGYEQYF
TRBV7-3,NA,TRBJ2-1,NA,TGTGCCAGCAGCCCCCACCGGGGGGAGCAGTTCTTC,CASSPHRGEQFF
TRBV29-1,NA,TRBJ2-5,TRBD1,TGCAGCGTTGGACAGGGATGGGAGACCCAGTACTTC,CSVGQGWETQYF
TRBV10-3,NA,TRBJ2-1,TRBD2,TGTGCCATCAGTGAGCCCCCCCTCCAGCGGGAGTTGTACAATGAGCAGTTCTTC,CAISEPPLQRELYNEQFF
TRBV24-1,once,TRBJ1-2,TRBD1,TGTGCCACCAGTGATGCGGGACAGACATATGGCTACACCTTC,CATSDAGQTYGYTF
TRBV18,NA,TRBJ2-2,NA,TGTGCCAGCTCACCGGCAGGGGCTCTGAACACCGGGGAGCTGTTTTTT,CASSPAGALNTGELFF
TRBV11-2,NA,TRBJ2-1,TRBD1,TGTGCCAGCAGCTTGGACAGGGGAGGGTACAATGAGCAGTTCTTC,CASSLDRGGYNEQFF
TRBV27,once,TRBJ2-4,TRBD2,TGTGCCAGCACAGGCGGGGGGGGTAAAAACATTCAGTACTTC,CASTGGGGKNIQYF
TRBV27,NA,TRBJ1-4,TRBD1,TGTGCCAGCAGTCCCAGACAGGGGGCAAATGAAAAACTGTTTTTT,CASSPRQGANEKLFF
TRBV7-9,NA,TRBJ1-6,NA,TGTGCCAGCAGCTCCATGACGGGGGTTTCACCCCTCCACTTT,CASSSMTGVSPLHF
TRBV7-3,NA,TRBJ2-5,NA,TGTGCCAGCAGCTTAACGGGGGCCCCGGGGGAGACCCAGTACTTC,CASSLTGAPGETQYF
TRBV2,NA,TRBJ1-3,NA,TGTGCCAGCAGCCCGCGGCTCTCTGGAAACACCATATATTTT,CASSPRLSGNTIYF
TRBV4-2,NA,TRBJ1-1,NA,TGTGCCAGCAGCCAAAATGGGGCGAACACTGAAGCTTTCTTT,CASSQNGANTEAFF
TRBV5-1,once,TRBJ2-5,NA,TGCGCCAGCAGCTTGGACTCGCGGGGAGAGACCCAGTACTTC,CASSLDSRGETQYF
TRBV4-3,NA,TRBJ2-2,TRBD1,TGCGCCAGCAGCCCAGGGGGAGAGGGCACCGGGGAGCTGTTTTTT,CASSPGGEGTGELFF
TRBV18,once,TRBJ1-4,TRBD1,TGTGCCAGCTCACCAGGACAGGGGACCGTTGAAAAACTGTTTTTT,CASSPGQGTVEKLFF
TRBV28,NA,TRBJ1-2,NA,TGTGCCAGCAGTTTATTCGGGTTGGGTGGCTACACCTTC,CASSLFGLGGYTF
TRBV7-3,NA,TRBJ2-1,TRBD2,TGTGCCAGCAGCTTGGAAGCGGGAGGGTACAATGAGCAGTTCTTC,CASSLEAGGYNEQFF
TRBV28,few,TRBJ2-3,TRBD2,TGTGCCAGCAGACCCGGACTAGCCCTCACAGATACGCAGTATTTT,CASRPGLALTDTQYF
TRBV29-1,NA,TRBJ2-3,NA,TGCAGCCTATTGGGGGGATCAGATACGCAGTATTTT,CSLLGGSDTQYF
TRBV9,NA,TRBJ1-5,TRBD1,TGTGCCAGCAGCCCCGGGACAGGGGGAAATAGCAATCAGCCCCAGCATTTT,CASSPGTGGNSNQPQHF
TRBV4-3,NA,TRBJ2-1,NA,TGCGCCAGCAGCCAAGATCGGGACATCCAATACGCTGAGCAGTTCTTC,CASSQDRDIQYAEQFF
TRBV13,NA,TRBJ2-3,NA,TGTGCCAGCAGCTCGCCGGGCCCCACCGGGGCAGATACGCAGTATTTT,CASSSPGPTGADTQYF
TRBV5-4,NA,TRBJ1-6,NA,TGTGCCAGCAGCTTCTCCGGAGGCGATTCACCCCTCCACTTT,CASSFSGGDSPLHF
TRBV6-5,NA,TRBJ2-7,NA,TGTGCCAGCAGTCCCCCCAGCTACGAGCAGTACTTC,CASSPPSYEQYF
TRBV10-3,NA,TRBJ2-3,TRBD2,TGTGCCATCAGTGAGTCACTTGGGGGAGGGTCAGATACGCAGTATTTT,CAISESLGGGSDTQYF